This T cell receptor beta chain was profiled in a study of cytomegalovirus exposure and HLA in healthy donors. Whole-study results and caveats: A later analysis revealed that TCR association rates differed between HLA loci, peaking at DRB1 and bottoming out at HLA-C.

This CDR3 comprises 15 residues. The ends lost 2 bases at V and 4 bases at J; junction bases unmatched: 5. Germline values: CDR1 LNHDA, CDR2 SQIVND (reference sequence). Primers for the PCR totalled 60 Vbeta and 13 Jbeta. Assay used: immunoSEQ multiplex PCR; TCRdb lists only in-frame clones, some missing. Among some 210,000 clones listed, over 60% were seen once. This clone has only one observation. What it binds is not known. The chain combines TRBV19 with TRBJ2-5; 9 bases match TRBD2. The sample consisted of PBMCs. The receptor comes from a woman in her thirties in good health and CMV-seropositive. The CDR3 region is CASSITAGGRETQYF. The CDR3 DNA reads TGTGCCAGTAGTATAACGGCGGGGGGGCGAGAGACCCAGTACTTC.